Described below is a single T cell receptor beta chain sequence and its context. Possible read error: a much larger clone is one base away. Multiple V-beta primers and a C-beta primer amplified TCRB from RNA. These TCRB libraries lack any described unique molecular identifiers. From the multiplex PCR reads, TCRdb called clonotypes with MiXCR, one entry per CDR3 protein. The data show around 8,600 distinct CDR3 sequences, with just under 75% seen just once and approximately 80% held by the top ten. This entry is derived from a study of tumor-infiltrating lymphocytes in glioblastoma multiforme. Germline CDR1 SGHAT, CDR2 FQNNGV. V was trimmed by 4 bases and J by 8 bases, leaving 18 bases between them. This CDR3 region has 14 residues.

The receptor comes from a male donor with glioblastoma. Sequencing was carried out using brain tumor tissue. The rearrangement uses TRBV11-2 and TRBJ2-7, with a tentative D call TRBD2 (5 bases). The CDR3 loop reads CASSSYGVAPKQYF. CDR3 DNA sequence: TGTGCCAGCAGCTCCTACGGGGTGGCCCCCAAGCAGTACTTC.